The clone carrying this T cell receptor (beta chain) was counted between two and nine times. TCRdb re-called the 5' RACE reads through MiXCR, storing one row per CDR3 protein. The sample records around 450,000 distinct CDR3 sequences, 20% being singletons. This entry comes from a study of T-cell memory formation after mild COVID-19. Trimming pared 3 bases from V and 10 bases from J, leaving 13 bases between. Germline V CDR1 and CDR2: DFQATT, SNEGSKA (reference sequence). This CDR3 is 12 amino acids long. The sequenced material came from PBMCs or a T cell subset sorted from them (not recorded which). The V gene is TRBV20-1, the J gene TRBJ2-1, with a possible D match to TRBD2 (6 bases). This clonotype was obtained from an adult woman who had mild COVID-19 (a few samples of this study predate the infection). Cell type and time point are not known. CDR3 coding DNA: TGCAGTGCTAGTCCCGGGGGAGGAGAGCAGTTCTTC. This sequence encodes CSASPGGGEQFF.